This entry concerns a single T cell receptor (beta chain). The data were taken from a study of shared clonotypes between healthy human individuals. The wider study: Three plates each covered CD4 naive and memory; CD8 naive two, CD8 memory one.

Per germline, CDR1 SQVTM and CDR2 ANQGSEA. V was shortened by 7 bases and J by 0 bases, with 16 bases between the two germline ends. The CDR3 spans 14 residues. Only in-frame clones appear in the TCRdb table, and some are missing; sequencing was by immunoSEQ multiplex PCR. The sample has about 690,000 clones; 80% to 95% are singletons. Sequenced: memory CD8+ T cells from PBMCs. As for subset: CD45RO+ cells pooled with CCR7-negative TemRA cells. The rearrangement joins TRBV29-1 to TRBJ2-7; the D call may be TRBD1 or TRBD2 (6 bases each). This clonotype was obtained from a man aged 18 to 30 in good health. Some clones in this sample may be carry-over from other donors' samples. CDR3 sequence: CSAVGGPFSYEQYF. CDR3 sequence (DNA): TGCAGCGCCGTGGGGGGCCCCTTCTCCTACGAGCAGTACTTC.